The entry below gives a single T cell receptor beta chain sequence along with its context. Method: immunoSEQ multiplex PCR; TCRdb's copy keeps in-frame clones and lacks some. The data show 83,000 or so clones, 70% to 90% seen once. This sample is part of a study of PD-L1 blockade in urothelial cancer. Study information: Timepoints chosen for blood analysis were 3 weeks (second dose) and 6 weeks after treatment start.

The CDR3 runs 12 residues. With 5 bases clipped from V and 8 bases from J, the junction kept 5 bases outside the gene matches. CDR1 and CDR2 from the germline V gene are LNHDA and SQIVND (reference sequence). As to time point: peripheral blood 6 weeks after treatment start. This sequence originates from a man in his sixties or seventies with urothelial cancer. The material was PBMCs, obtained around atezolizumab (anti-PD-L1) treatment. This chain connects TRBV19 to TRBJ1-2; 7 bases match TRBD1. The CDR3 sequence: CASSLTGLGYTF. As DNA, the CDR3 is TGTGCCAGTAGTCTGACAGGGTTAGGCTACACCTTC.